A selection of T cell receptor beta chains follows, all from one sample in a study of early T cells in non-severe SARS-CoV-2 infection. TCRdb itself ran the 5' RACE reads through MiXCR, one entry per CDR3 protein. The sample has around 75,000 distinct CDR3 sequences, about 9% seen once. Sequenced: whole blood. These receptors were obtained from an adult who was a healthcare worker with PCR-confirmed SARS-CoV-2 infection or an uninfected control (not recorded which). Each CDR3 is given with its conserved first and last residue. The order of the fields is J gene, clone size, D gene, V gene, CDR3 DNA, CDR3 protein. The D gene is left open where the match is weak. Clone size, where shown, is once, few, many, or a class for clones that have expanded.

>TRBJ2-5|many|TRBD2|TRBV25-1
TGTGCCAGCAGTGATCTTGGACTAGCGGGAATACAAGAGACCCAGTACTTC
CASSDLGLAGIQETQYF
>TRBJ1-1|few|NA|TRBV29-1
TGCAGCGTCGCACGGGAGCTCACTGAAGCTTTCTTT
CSVARELTEAFF
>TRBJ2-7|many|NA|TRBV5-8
TGTGCCAGCAGCTTGTGGGGGGCGTCCTACGAGCAGTACTTC
CASSLWGASYEQYF
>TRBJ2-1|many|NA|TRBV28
TGTGCCAGCAGGAGTACTAGCTACAATGAGCAGTTCTTC
CASRSTSYNEQFF
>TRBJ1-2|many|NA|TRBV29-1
TGCAGCGTCGGAGGGGGGGAGGGTTATGGCTACACCTTC
CSVGGGEGYGYTF
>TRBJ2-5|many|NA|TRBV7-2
TGTGCCAGCAGCTTAGGGTTTCAAGAGACCCAGTACTTC
CASSLGFQETQYF
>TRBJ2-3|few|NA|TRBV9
TGTGCCAGCAGCGTAGGGGTCAACGGGGGCGATACGCAGTATTTT
CASSVGVNGGDTQYF
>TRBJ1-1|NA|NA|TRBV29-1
TGCAGCGTGGGAGGGGACGACGGTTCTCCTGAAGCTTTCTTT
CSVGGDDGSPEAFF
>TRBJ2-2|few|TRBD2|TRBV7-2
TGTGCCAGCAGCCCCCGAGGTAGCGGGGAAATCACCGGGGAGCTGTTTTTT
CASSPRGSGEITGELFF
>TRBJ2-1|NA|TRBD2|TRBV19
TGTGCCAGTGCAGGGACTAGCGGGAGAGAATCCTACAATGAGCAGTTCTTC
CASAGTSGRESYNEQFF
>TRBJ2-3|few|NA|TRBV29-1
TGCAGCGTCGAAGATTACACAGATACGCAGTATTTT
CSVEDYTDTQYF
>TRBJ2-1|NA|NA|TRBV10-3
TGTGCCATCAGGGAAGCCCAGGCGGGCAATGAGCAGTTCTTC
CAIREAQAGNEQFF
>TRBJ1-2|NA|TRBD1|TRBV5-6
TGTGCCAGCAGCCTCATCGGGACAGGGTTACTCACTGGCTACACCTTC
CASSLIGTGLLTGYTF
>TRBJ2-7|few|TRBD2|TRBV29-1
TGCAGCGTTGAAGATTCACTAGCGGGGGCGGGTGAGCAGTACTTC
CSVEDSLAGAGEQYF
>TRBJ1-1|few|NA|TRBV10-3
TGTGCCATCAGTGATCGACACACTGAAGCTTTCTTT
CAISDRHTEAFF
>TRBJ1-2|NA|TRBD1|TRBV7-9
TGTGCCAGCAGCCTACAGGGGGCTTTTGACTATGGCTACACCTTC
CASSLQGAFDYGYTF
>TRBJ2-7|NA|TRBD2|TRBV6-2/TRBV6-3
TGTGCCAGCAGTTACCTTATCGGCGGGAGTCCTACCTACGAGCAGTACTTC
CASSYLIGGSPTYEQYF
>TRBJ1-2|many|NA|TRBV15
TGTGCCACCAGCCTCAGCCGATCTAACTATGGCTACACCTTC
CATSLSRSNYGYTF
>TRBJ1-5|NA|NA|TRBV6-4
TGTGCCAGCAGTCTGACAGCGGGCAATCAGCCCCAGCATTTT
CASSLTAGNQPQHF